This entry lists 26 T cell receptor beta chains sequenced from one sample in a study of T cell changes during pregnancy in multiple sclerosis (dated by TCRdb to between 2018 and 2020). Library prep was done by the immunoSEQ multiplex PCR assay. TCRdb re-hosts the immuneACCESS table, in-frame sequences only. Its copies lack some clones; in the studies checked, an unresolved V gene accounts for under half of them, and the cause for the rest is not known. The sample table holds around 56,000 clones, of which 88% were seen once. The leading ten clones occupy more than 0.3% of the sample. This sample comprised CD4+ T cells from peripheral blood mononuclear cells, obtained in the third trimester of pregnancy. The receptors here all came from a female donor with multiple sclerosis, enrolled in a pregnancy study.

The chain has TRBV2 and TRBJ1-1; possibly TRBD1 for D (6 bases). Germline-derived CDR1 and CDR2 are SNHLY and FYNNEI. The CDR3 is made up of 13 amino acids. V shed 7 bases and J shed 4 bases, with 13 bases lying between them. The CDR3 nucleotides read TGTGCCAGCAATCTACAGGGCCGCACTGAAGCTTTCTTT. Encoded protein: CASNLQGRTEAFF.

V usage is TRBV6-5 and J usage is TRBJ1-6; a weak D match, TRBD1 (6 bases). The CDR3 loop spans 16 amino acids. The germline V gene encodes CDR1 MNHEY and CDR2 SVGAGI. Trimming shortened V by 0 bases and J by 9 bases, and 15 bases separated the two germline ends. The CDR3 DNA is TGTGCCAGCAGTTACTCGAGGGGGAGTCCTGGTTCACCCCTCCACTTT. Translating gives CASSYSRGSPGSPLHF.

This chain joins TRBV10-3 and TRBJ1-2; weak D call: TRBD1 (5 bases). The ends were cut back, 2 bases at V and 3 bases at J, with 10 bases in the middle. This CDR3 comprises 14 residues. Germline V CDR1 and CDR2: ENHRY, SYGVKD. CDR3 residues: CAISEGGSDYGYTF. The CDR3 DNA sequence: TGTGCCATCAGTGAGGGGGGGTCCGACTATGGCTACACCTTC.

This clone was observed a handful of times. This sequence joins TRBV30 and TRBJ1-1, with D possibly being TRBD1 (5 bases). The V gene lost 0 bases and the J gene lost 8 bases, with 7 bases spanning the gap. Per the germline V gene, CDR1 is GTSNPN and CDR2 is SVGIG (reference sequence). This CDR3 is 11 amino acids long. The CDR3 bases are TGTGCCTGGAGTGTACAGGCGGAAGCTTTCTTT. Protein product: CAWSVQAEAFF.

J is TRBJ1-2 and V is TRBV30; weak D call: TRBD1 (5 bases). V shed 0 bases and J shed 6 bases, with 11 bases lying between them. The CDR3 totals 13 residues. Germline loops: CDR1 GTSNPN, CDR2 SVGIG (reference sequence). CDR3 nucleotides: TGTGCCTGGAGTGTAATCAGGGATCATGGCTACACCTTC. This codes for CAWSVIRDHGYTF.

The chain links TRBV12-5 to TRBJ2-7; 12 nucleotides line up with TRBD1. The CDR3 contains 18 residues. Germline CDR1 LGHNT, CDR2 FRNRAP. With V trimmed by 6 bases and J by 4 bases, 16 bases remained unmatched. CDR3 bases: TGTGCTAGTGGCTCTGGGGGGCCCCGGGACAGGGGGCGGTACGAGCAGTACTTC. Translated, it gives CASGSGGPRDRGRYEQYF.

CDR3 bases: TGTGCCAGCAGCTTGGCCCTAGCGGGGGAGATAGATACGCAGTATTTT. It translates to CASSLALAGEIDTQYF. The chain links TRBV5-4 to TRBJ2-3; 10 nucleotides line up with TRBD2. The CDR3 has 16 amino acids. Germline-derived CDR1 and CDR2 are SGHNT and YYREEE (reference sequence). With 0 bases clipped from V and 5 bases from J, the junction kept 6 bases outside the gene matches.

The chain recombines TRBV7-3 with TRBJ1-4; D uncertain. Trimming stripped 8 bases from V and 3 bases from J, with 10 bases between. This CDR3 has 13 amino acids. CDR1 and CDR2 (germline): SGHTA, FQGTGA. The CDR3, as DNA: TGTGCCAGCTCCTCTCTACCTAATGAAAAACTGTTTTTT. It translates to CASSSLPNEKLFF.

The chain has TRBV19 and TRBJ2-4; the D gene is possibly TRBD2 (5 bases). V was cut by 8 bases and J by 0 bases, with 14 bases left in between. The CDR3 is 15 amino acids. Per germline, CDR1 LNHDA and CDR2 SQIVND (reference sequence). CDR3 residues: CASRLTGLAKNIQYF. In DNA form, the CDR3 reads TGTGCCAGTCGACTAACCGGACTAGCCAAAAACATTCAGTACTTC.

V and J are TRBV11-2 and TRBJ2-7; 10 nucleotides agree with TRBD1. CDR1 is SGHAT, CDR2 FQNNGV, per germline. This CDR3 has 15 residues. V was pared by 5 bases and J by 4 bases, with 8 bases of the junction left unmatched. The CDR3 here is CASSQWTGGRYEQYF. The CDR3 DNA reads TGTGCCAGCAGCCAATGGACAGGGGGGCGGTACGAGCAGTACTTC.

V usage is TRBV30 and J usage is TRBJ2-5, with 7 bases lining up with TRBD1. Looked up from germline, CDR1 is GTSNPN and CDR2 is SVGIG (reference sequence). With V trimmed by 5 bases and J by 2 bases, 8 bases remained unmatched. The CDR3 loop spans 14 amino acids. CDR3 sequence reads: CAWGDDRAQETQYF. CDR3 nucleotide sequence: TGTGCCTGGGGGGACGACAGGGCACAAGAGACCCAGTACTTC.

DNA of the CDR3: TGTGCCAGCCAAAAGCGGGAGTTAAGATCCAACAGAGACAATGAGCAGTTCTTC. Encoded protein: CASQKRELRSNRDNEQFF. The chain carries TRBV7-2 and TRBJ2-1, with TRBD2 identical over 8 bases. This CDR3 spans 18 amino acids. After removal of 8 bases from V and 5 bases from J, the junction contained 20 bases not matched to a gene. Germline values: CDR1 SGHTA, CDR2 FQGNSA.

A note on this clone: The sample carries other DNA sequences with the same CDR3. The chain recombines TRBV7-2 with TRBJ1-5, with D unresolved. Trimming stripped 4 bases from V and 4 bases from J, with 11 bases between. Germline V lookup: CDR1 SGHTA, CDR2 FQGNSA. The CDR3 consists of 14 residues. This CDR3 reads CASSYRPGNQPQHF. The CDR3 DNA sequence: TGTGCCAGCAGCTACCGACCGGGAAATCAGCCCCAGCATTTT.

V usage is TRBV30 and J usage is TRBJ2-1; D is possibly TRBD1 (6 bases). The V and J ends lost 3 bases and 1 base respectively, with 7 bases between them. In germline, CDR1 is GTSNPN, CDR2 SVGIG (reference sequence). The CDR3 has 13 residues. This CDR3 reads CAWSGTSYNEQFF. The CDR3 DNA is TGTGCCTGGAGCGGGACATCCTACAATGAGCAGTTCTTC.

The chain joins TRBV5-1 to TRBJ2-1; D is possibly TRBD1 (5 bases). Germline V gene data show CDR1 as SGHRS and CDR2 as YFSETQ. CDR3 size: 14 residues. The V and J ends lost 4 bases and 4 bases respectively, with 12 bases between them. CDR3 sequence reads: CASSQDIAYNEQFF. CDR3 DNA sequence: TGCGCCAGCAGCCAGGACATAGCTTACAATGAGCAGTTCTTC.

V and J are TRBV30 and TRBJ2-1; the match to TRBD2 covers 7 bases. From germline, CDR1 is GTSNPN and CDR2 SVGIG (reference sequence). V dropped 3 bases and J dropped 6; count of bases not matched to a gene: 17. The CDR3 runs 17 residues. CDR3 sequence reads: CAWRVGAGTNDFNEQFF. As DNA, the CDR3 is TGTGCCTGGAGGGTCGGTGCCGGGACTAACGACTTCAATGAGCAGTTCTTC.

The genes are TRBV6-5 and TRBJ2-1; possible D gene TRBD1, 6 bases. The CDR3 spans 12 residues. CDR1 and CDR2 (germline): MNHEY, SVGAGI. Trimming left V 6 bases short and J 11 bases short, with 14 bases between. The CDR3 DNA reads TGTGCCAGCAGCCCAGACAGGTTCAAGCAGTTCTTC. This gives the protein CASSPDRFKQFF.

The chain carries TRBV7-8 and TRBJ1-6; 7 bases are shared with TRBD1. CDR3 size: 15 residues. Germline CDR1 is SGHVS and CDR2 is FQNEAQ. The junction had 8 bases not matched to a gene; V was cut back by 1 base and J by 11 bases. CDR3 in amino acids: CASSLEGQSTPPLHF. Here the CDR3 DNA reads TGTGCCAGCAGCTTAGAGGGACAGAGTACGCCACCCCTCCACTTT.

The sample holds a few counts of this clone. Other DNA sequences within the sample encode an identical CDR3. The rearrangement uses TRBV4-1 and TRBJ1-5, with no clear D. Trimming left V 0 bases short and J 2 bases short, with 11 bases between. The CDR3 runs 16 residues. Germline CDR1 and CDR2: MGHRA and YSYEKL. CDR3 DNA: TGCGCCAGCAGCCAAGACGGAGGGATTGGCAATCAGCCCCAGCATTTT. As protein: CASSQDGGIGNQPQHF.

V gene TRBV19 combines with J gene TRBJ1-2, with D hard to call. CDR1 is LNHDA and CDR2 is SQIVND in the germline V gene (reference sequence). Deletions cut 8 bases from V and 3 bases from J, with 13 bases between. This CDR3 contains 13 residues. The CDR3 DNA is TGTGCCAGTGGAGGTTTAGGGTACTATGGCTACACCTTC. It is translated as CASGGLGYYGYTF. The whole variable domain, filled in from reference TRBV19 and TRBJ1-2, reads DGGITQSPKYLFRKEGQNVTLSCEQNLNHDAMYWYRQDPGQGLRLIYYSQIVNDFQKGDIAEGYSVSREKKESFPLTVTSAQKNPTAFYLCASGGLGYYGYTFGSGTRLTVV.

The rearrangement joins TRBV5-1 to TRBJ1-2; D call uncertain. The CDR3 is 17 amino acids. Germline V gives CDR1 SGHRS, CDR2 YFSETQ. Trimming took off 0 bases at V and 4 bases at J, with 19 bases between the two ends. In nucleotides, the CDR3 is TGCGCCAGCAGCTTGGAAGGAGATACACTGCGGAGCTATGGCTACACCTTC. Its translation: CASSLEGDTLRSYGYTF.

Remarks on this clone: Mismatch with germline at one junction end may stem from a read error. The rearrangement joins TRBV6-5 to TRBJ2-7; D remains ambiguous. This CDR3 spans 15 amino acids. CDR1 is MNHEY and CDR2 is SVGAGI in the germline V gene. CDR3 protein: CASTYSTGGTTRQYF. The CDR3 DNA reads TGTGCCAGCACTTACTCCACCGGCGGAACTACGAGGCAGTACTTC.

The CDR3 loop is CASRPDRWNSPLHF. CDR3 DNA: TGTGCCAGCAGACCGGACAGATGGAATTCACCCCTCCACTTT. V and J are TRBV7-2 and TRBJ1-6; TRBD1 might be the D (6 bases). Per the germline V gene, CDR1 is SGHTA and CDR2 is FQGNSA. This CDR3 is 14 amino acids long. The ends were cut back, 6 bases at V and 7 bases at J, with 13 bases in the middle. Using reference TRBV7-2 and TRBJ1-6 for the parts outside the CDR3, the full variable domain is GAGVSQSPSNKVTEKGKDVELRCDPISGHTALYWYRQSLGQGLEFLIYFQGNSAPDKSGLPSDRFSAERTGGSVSTLTIQRTQQEDSAVYLCASRPDRWNSPLHFGNGTRLTVT.

The rearrangement uses TRBV9 and TRBJ2-1, with 7 nucleotides matching TRBD2. Per the germline V gene, CDR1 is SGDLS and CDR2 is YYNGEE. V lost 2 bases, J lost 1 base, and 6 bases stayed unmatched. This CDR3 has 16 amino acids. This chain's CDR3 is CASSVGAGVSYNEQFF. CDR3 DNA sequence: TGTGCCAGCAGCGTCGGCGCGGGAGTATCCTACAATGAGCAGTTCTTC.

The rearrangement joins TRBV5-1 to TRBJ1-4; D possibly corresponds to TRBD1 (6 bases). Germline V gives CDR1 SGHRS, CDR2 YFSETQ. The CDR3 has 15 residues. V shed 4 bases and J shed 8 bases, with 18 bases lying between them. DNA for the CDR3: TGCGCCAGCAGCGACCCCCAGGGGTCCAACGAAAAACTGTTTTTT. Residues: CASSDPQGSNEKLFF.

This chain links TRBV10-3 with TRBJ1-1; D gene ambiguous. Trimming took off 7 bases at V and 3 bases at J, with 33 bases between the two ends. This CDR3 region has 20 residues. CDR1 is ENHRY and CDR2 is SYGVKD in the germline V gene. In DNA form, the CDR3 reads TGTGCCATCACGAAGATTCCCGAACGCTGGGGAAACAAGCGGGACACTGAAGCTTTCTTT. Amino acids: CAITKIPERWGNKRDTEAFF.